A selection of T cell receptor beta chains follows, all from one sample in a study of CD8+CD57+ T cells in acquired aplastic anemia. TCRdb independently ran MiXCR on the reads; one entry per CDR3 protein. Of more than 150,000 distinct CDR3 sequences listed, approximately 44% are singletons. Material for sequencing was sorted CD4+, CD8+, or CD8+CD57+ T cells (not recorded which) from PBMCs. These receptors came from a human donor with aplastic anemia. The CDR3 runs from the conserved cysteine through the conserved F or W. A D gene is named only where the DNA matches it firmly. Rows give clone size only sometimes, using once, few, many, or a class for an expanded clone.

DNA: TGTGCCAGCAGTTACCTCGTGGCCACAGCTAACTATGGCTACACCTTC
CDR3: CASSYLVATANYGYTF
J: TRBJ1-2
D: -
V: TRBV6-5
size: -

DNA: TGTGCCAGCAGCCATTTTACCGGGACAGGGTATATGAACACTGAAGCTTTCTTT
CDR3: CASSHFTGTGYMNTEAFF
J: TRBJ1-1
D: TRBD1
V: TRBV7-6
size: -

DNA: TGCAGCGTACAGGGGGTTGGGGGAGGCACCGGGGAGCTGTTTTTT
CDR3: CSVQGVGGGTGELFF
J: TRBJ2-2
D: TRBD1
V: TRBV29-1
size: -

DNA: TGTGCCAGCAGACCAGGGACAGCCTACACTGAAGCTTTCTTT
CDR3: CASRPGTAYTEAFF
J: TRBJ1-1
D: TRBD1
V: TRBV9
size: -

DNA: TGTGCCAGCACCGTCTCGGGTAATGAGCAGTTCTTC
CDR3: CASTVSGNEQFF
J: TRBJ2-1
D: -
V: TRBV2
size: -

DNA: TGTGCCAGTAGTACCCTACAGGGGAGCAGCTATGGCTACACCTTC
CDR3: CASSTLQGSSYGYTF
J: TRBJ1-2
D: TRBD1
V: TRBV19
size: many

DNA: TGCAGTGCCCTACGGGCCGGCACAGATACGCAGTATTTT
CDR3: CSALRAGTDTQYF
J: TRBJ2-3
D: -
V: TRBV20-1
size: many

DNA: TGTGCCAGCAGCTTAAGCGTGTCACAGGCACTCGAGCAGTACTTC
CDR3: CASSLSVSQALEQYF
J: TRBJ2-7
D: -
V: TRBV7-2
size: many

DNA: TGTGCCAGCAGCTTGACGGGAGGGACCAATGAGCAGTTCTTC
CDR3: CASSLTGGTNEQFF
J: TRBJ2-1
D: TRBD2
V: TRBV7-3
size: few

DNA: TGTGCCAGCAGTGCCTTTCATTTACAGGGATTCTACACCTTC
CDR3: CASSAFHLQGFYTF
J: TRBJ1-2
D: -
V: TRBV2
size: -

DNA: TGTGCCAGCAGTGAGGATAGGGCAGGGGGCGAGCAGTACTTC
CDR3: CASSEDRAGGEQYF
J: TRBJ2-7
D: TRBD1
V: TRBV2
size: -

DNA: TGTGCCAGCAGCTTAGCCTCGGGTAGCGGGGGGGCGGTTGAGACCCAGTACTTC
CDR3: CASSLASGSGGAVETQYF
J: TRBJ2-5
D: TRBD2
V: TRBV7-2
size: -

DNA: TGTGCCACCAGTGATTTCGCGGGACAGCTTGGCTACACCTTC
CDR3: CATSDFAGQLGYTF
J: TRBJ1-2
D: TRBD1
V: TRBV24-1
size: -

DNA: TGTGCCAGCAGGCCACCGGGACAGGGTGTGAACACTGAAGCTTTCTTT
CDR3: CASRPPGQGVNTEAFF
J: TRBJ1-1
D: TRBD1
V: TRBV6-1
size: many

DNA: TGTGCCAGCAGTTTATCGGATAGCAATCAGCCCCAGCATTTT
CDR3: CASSLSDSNQPQHF
J: TRBJ1-5
D: -
V: TRBV28
size: medium-sized

DNA: TGCAGCGTTCCTATAGCGGGAGGGCGGGATACGCAGTATTTT
CDR3: CSVPIAGGRDTQYF
J: TRBJ2-3
D: TRBD2
V: TRBV29-1
size: few

DNA: TGTGCCAGTAGTCCCTCGTCTGTGGGGGAGACCCAGTACTTC
CDR3: CASSPSSVGETQYF
J: TRBJ2-5
D: -
V: TRBV19
size: -

DNA: TGTGCCAGCAGGGCACAGGGATACTCTGGAAACACCATATATTTT
CDR3: CASRAQGYSGNTIYF
J: TRBJ1-3
D: -
V: TRBV2
size: -

DNA: TGTGCCACCAGCAGAGATTCAGGACTAGGGTTCTTC
CDR3: CATSRDSGLGFF
J: TRBJ2-1
D: TRBD2
V: TRBV15
size: -

DNA: TGTGCCAGCAGCCCGGGGTACGGGACTAGCTTGTCTGATACGCAGTATTTT
CDR3: CASSPGYGTSLSDTQYF
J: TRBJ2-3
D: TRBD2
V: TRBV14
size: many

DNA: TGTGCCAGCAGCCAGGGGGGACAGCAGTACTTC
CDR3: CASSQGGQQYF
J: TRBJ2-7
D: -
V: TRBV7-2
size: -

DNA: TGTGCCAGTAGTACCCTCGTTTTAGGACAGGGGTATGGCTACACCTTC
CDR3: CASSTLVLGQGYGYTF
J: TRBJ1-2
D: TRBD1
V: TRBV19
size: -

DNA: TGTGCCAGCAGCTTGGAGACAGGTGGGGATACGCAGTATTTT
CDR3: CASSLETGGDTQYF
J: TRBJ2-3
D: -
V: TRBV5-8
size: many

DNA: TGTGCCAGCAGTTTGCAGGGGGCATCGGGGGCCAACGTCCTGACTTTC
CDR3: CASSLQGASGANVLTF
J: TRBJ2-6
D: TRBD1
V: TRBV28
size: -

DNA: TGTGCCAGCAGCCAAGGGCCGGACAGCTCTGGAAACACCATATATTTT
CDR3: CASSQGPDSSGNTIYF
J: TRBJ1-3
D: -
V: TRBV4-2
size: many

DNA: TGTGCGGCTGGGACCCTCACCGGGGAGCTGTTTTTT
CDR3: CAAGTLTGELFF
J: TRBJ2-2
D: -
V: TRBV24-1
size: many

DNA: TGTGCCAGCAGCCCACCGGGGGTCCGTCAGCCCCAGCATTTT
CDR3: CASSPPGVRQPQHF
J: TRBJ1-5
D: -
V: TRBV12-3/TRBV12-4
size: many

DNA: TGTGCCAACACTGGGGGCACCGGCTATGGCTACACCTTC
CDR3: CANTGGTGYGYTF
J: TRBJ1-2
D: -
V: TRBV25-1
size: -

DNA: TGTGCCACCAGCAGTGAACCAGGCACAGGGAACGAGCAGTACTTC
CDR3: CATSSEPGTGNEQYF
J: TRBJ2-7
D: -
V: TRBV15
size: once

DNA: TGTGCCAGCAGCTCCCGCGCTGGGGTTGACACCATATATTTT
CDR3: CASSSRAGVDTIYF
J: TRBJ1-3
D: -
V: TRBV7-9
size: -

DNA: TGCGCCAGCAGCCATCCCGGGACAAGGCAATACAATGAGCAGTTCTTC
CDR3: CASSHPGTRQYNEQFF
J: TRBJ2-1
D: -
V: TRBV4-1
size: -

DNA: TGTGCCAGTAGTGGTATAGGAACAGATACGCAGTATTTT
CDR3: CASSGIGTDTQYF
J: TRBJ2-3
D: -
V: TRBV19
size: many

DNA: TGTGCCATCCTCGGACAGTCCTATGGCTACACCTTC
CDR3: CAILGQSYGYTF
J: TRBJ1-2
D: -
V: TRBV19
size: -

DNA: TGTGCCATCAGTGAGTCGGGAGGGAGGGATGGCTACACCTTC
CDR3: CAISESGGRDGYTF
J: TRBJ1-2
D: -
V: TRBV10-3
size: -

DNA: TGCGCCAGCAGCTTCCAGACAGGGGCGAACGAAAAACTGTTTTTT
CDR3: CASSFQTGANEKLFF
J: TRBJ1-4
D: TRBD1
V: TRBV5-1
size: -

DNA: TGTGCCAGCAGTTTCCGGGGACTAGCGGGAAAAGAGACCCAGTACTTC
CDR3: CASSFRGLAGKETQYF
J: TRBJ2-5
D: TRBD2
V: TRBV6-5
size: -

DNA: TGTGCCAGCAGCGTAGTCGTCGGGAACACTGAAGCTTTCTTT
CDR3: CASSVVVGNTEAFF
J: TRBJ1-1
D: -
V: TRBV9
size: -

DNA: TGTGCTAGCAGCTTAGATCCGGGACAGGGTAACTACAAGCAGTACTTC
CDR3: CASSLDPGQGNYKQYF
J: TRBJ2-7
D: TRBD1
V: TRBV7-7
size: -

DNA: TGTGCCAGCAGCTTAACGCCGGGACACTACGAGCAGTACTTC
CDR3: CASSLTPGHYEQYF
J: TRBJ2-7
D: -
V: TRBV7-3
size: -

DNA: TGTGCCAGTAGTATCGGCCAAGACTATGGCTACACCTTC
CDR3: CASSIGQDYGYTF
J: TRBJ1-2
D: -
V: TRBV19
size: -

DNA: TGTGCCACCAGTGATTCCCTGACCGACAGGGCCAACGTCCTGACTTTC
CDR3: CATSDSLTDRANVLTF
J: TRBJ2-6
D: -
V: TRBV24-1
size: few

DNA: TGTGCCAGCAGTAGAGGGTCAGGGACGGGTCAGCCCCAGCATTTT
CDR3: CASSRGSGTGQPQHF
J: TRBJ1-5
D: -
V: TRBV12-3/TRBV12-4
size: many

DNA: TGCGCCAGCAGCTTCCCACACCCCACCGGTAATCGGGACACCGGGGAGCTGTTTTTT
CDR3: CASSFPHPTGNRDTGELFF
J: TRBJ2-2
D: -
V: TRBV5-1
size: few

DNA: TGTGCCAGCAGAGCGACGGGGACCAACTATGGCTACACCTTC
CDR3: CASRATGTNYGYTF
J: TRBJ1-2
D: -
V: TRBV6-2/TRBV6-3
size: many

DNA: TGTGCCAGCAGACCCGGACAGGGTTACATGAACACTGAAGCTTTCTTT
CDR3: CASRPGQGYMNTEAFF
J: TRBJ1-1
D: TRBD1
V: TRBV6-1
size: many

DNA: TGTGCCAGCAGTGAAGCCAGGACTGACCCCTATGGCTACACCTTC
CDR3: CASSEARTDPYGYTF
J: TRBJ1-2
D: -
V: TRBV2
size: -

DNA: TGCGCCAGCAGCTCACAGGGGGAGTCCTACAATGAGCAGTTCTTC
CDR3: CASSSQGESYNEQFF
J: TRBJ2-1
D: TRBD1
V: TRBV5-1
size: many

DNA: TGTGCCAGCAGTTTAGACCAGGGGCCGAACACTGAAGCTTTCTTT
CDR3: CASSLDQGPNTEAFF
J: TRBJ1-1
D: -
V: TRBV12-3/TRBV12-4
size: many

DNA: TGTGCCAGTAGTAAAATGGGCGGGGTTGTCTACAATGAGCAGTTCTTC
CDR3: CASSKMGGVVYNEQFF
J: TRBJ2-1
D: -
V: TRBV19
size: many